These 8 T cell receptor beta chains were all obtained from the same sample, sequenced in a study of blood T cell repertoires in COVID-19. Profiled with immunoSEQ multiplex PCR; TCRdb holds only in-frame clones, not every one. The profile shows 59,000 or so clones, more than 75% of them singletons. Input material: peripheral blood. These receptors were collected from a human donor in a cohort sampled during active COVID-19.

The V gene is TRBV5-1, the J gene TRBJ2-1; D may be TRBD1 (6 bases). The CDR3 is 12 residues long. CDR1 and CDR2 from the germline V gene are SGHRS and YFSETQ. Trimming removed 6 bases at V and 8 bases at J, with 12 bases between. CDR3 in DNA: TGCGCCAGCAAAGAACAGGGAGATGAGCAGTTCTTC. Its protein is CASKEQGDEQFF.

This chain connects TRBV9 to TRBJ2-1, with 12 nucleotides matching TRBD1. V shed 4 bases and J 6 bases; nucleotides not matched to a gene: 8. The germline V gene has CDR1 SGDLS and CDR2 YYNGEE. CDR3 size: 16 residues. CDR3 nucleotides: TGTGCCAGCAGCCCACGGGACAGGGGGCCTCCCAATGAGCAGTTCTTC. Translation gives CASSPRDRGPPNEQFF.

This chain joins TRBV2 and TRBJ2-5; perhaps TRBD2 as D (5 bases). CDR1 and CDR2 (germline): SNHLY, FYNNEI. The length of the CDR3 is 13 residues. The CDR3 DNA reads as TGTGCAGACAATAGAGGGATCCAAGAGACCCAGTACTTC. Protein sequence: CADNRGIQETQYF.

The chain joins TRBV30 to TRBJ1-2; 7 bases align to TRBD1. CDR3 length: 13 amino acids. With 3 bases clipped from V and 8 bases from J, the junction kept 9 bases outside the gene matches. The germline V gene has CDR1 GTSNPN and CDR2 SVGIG (reference sequence). CDR3 DNA: TGTGCCTGGAGCCGAGACAGGGTGCGGGGCTACACCTTC. Translated, it gives CAWSRDRVRGYTF.

The CDR3 DNA sequence: TGTGCCAGCAGTGGCAACCGGGACAGCCATAGGAATGGCTACACCTTC. This sequence encodes CASSGNRDSHRNGYTF. The chain joins TRBV27 to TRBJ1-2; 7 bases match TRBD1. Germline assignment: CDR1 MNHEY and CDR2 SMNVEV (reference sequence). V lost 5 bases, J lost 6 bases, and 15 bases stayed unmatched. CDR3 length: 16 residues.

This chain connects TRBV11-3 to TRBJ2-3; 7 positions agree with TRBD1. CDR1 SGHNT and CDR2 YENEEA come from the germline V gene. The CDR3 sequence is 13 residues long. The trim removed 8 bases at V and 3 bases at J, leaving 5 bases unmatched. CDR3 protein: CASSRQGTDTQYF. The CDR3 bases are TGTGCCAGCTCTCGACAGGGAACAGATACGCAGTATTTT.

The rearrangement links TRBV3-1 (or the pseudogene TRBV3-2) to TRBJ2-1; 11 bases line up with TRBD2. The ends lost 0 bases at V and 6 bases at J; junction bases unmatched: 4. The CDR3 is made up of 16 amino acids. Germline CDR1 and CDR2: LGHDT and YNNKEL (reference sequence). CDR3 coding DNA: TGTGCCAGCAGCCAAGATCTAGCGGGGGGTAGCAATGAGCAGTTCTTC. Its protein product is CASSQDLAGGSNEQFF.

About this clone: The sample holds other DNA sequences that translate to the same CDR3. V and J are TRBV3-1 (or the pseudogene TRBV3-2) and TRBJ1-3, with 8 bases that match TRBD1. The germline V gene has CDR1 LGHDT and CDR2 YNNKEL (reference sequence). Trimming removed 4 bases from V and 4 bases from J; junction bases left unmatched: 3. This CDR3 contains 14 residues. For the CDR3, the DNA is TGTGCCAGCAGCCGGACAGGGTCGGGAAACACCATATATTTT. It codes for CASSRTGSGNTIYF.